These 21 T cell receptor beta chains were all obtained from the same sample, sequenced in a study of immune cell composition in non-small cell lung cancer. Libraries were prepared by immunoSEQ multiplex PCR; TCRdb keeps only in-frame clonotypes and omits some of them. The repertoire holds 6,000 to 8,500 clones, with about 72% as singletons. The material sequenced was lung tumor tissue. The receptors here all came from a human donor with non-small cell lung cancer.

This clone has only a few counts. This rearrangement joins TRBV6-1 to TRBJ2-7; D is perhaps TRBD1 (5 bases). V was trimmed by 6 bases and J by 0 bases, leaving 9 bases between them. The CDR3 has 13 amino acids. Germline V CDR1 and CDR2: MNHNS, SASEGT. The CDR3 sequence: CASRDISSYEQYF. CDR3 bases: TGTGCCAGCAGGGACATTAGCTCCTACGAGCAGTACTTC.

The chain joins TRBV6-6 to TRBJ2-7; 7 bases agree with TRBD2. This CDR3 has 13 residues. Germline assignment: CDR1 MNHNY and CDR2 SVGAGI (reference sequence). With 8 bases clipped from V and 4 bases from J, the junction kept 8 bases outside the gene matches. This CDR3 reads CASQLAAIYEQYF. CDR3 bases: TGTGCCAGCCAGCTAGCGGCGATTTACGAGCAGTACTTC.

This chain uses TRBV5-1 with TRBJ2-7; TRBD1 might be the D (5 bases). The length of the CDR3 is 14 residues. Germline V gene sequence: CDR1 SGHRS, CDR2 YFSETQ. V was shortened by 0 bases and J by 0 bases, with 7 bases between the two germline ends. Here the CDR3 DNA reads TGCGCCAGCAGCTTGGGGGGCGGCTCCTACGAGCAGTACTTC. Translation gives CASSLGGGSYEQYF. The variable domain in full, with the rest retrieved from reference TRBV5-1 and TRBJ2-7, is KAGVTQTPRYLIKTRGQQVTLSCSPISGHRSVSWYQQTPGQGLQFLFEYFSETQRNKGNFPGRFSGRQFSNSRSEMNVSTLELGDSALYLCASSLGGGSYEQYFGPGTRLTVT.

This clone appeared a single time. The chain employs TRBV7-9 and TRBJ2-7; possibly TRBD1 for D (6 bases). The CDR3 contains 16 residues. Germline assignment: CDR1 SEHNR and CDR2 FQNEAQ (reference sequence). Trimming shortened V by 5 bases and J by 3 bases, and 20 bases separated the two germline ends. The CDR3 loop reads CASSPRTASDHYEQYF. The DNA for the CDR3 is TGTGCCAGCAGCCCTCGGACAGCATCAGATCACTACGAGCAGTACTTC. Full variable domain (rest looked up from reference TRBV7-9 and TRBJ2-7): DTGVSQNPRHKITKRGQNVTFRCDPISEHNRLYWYRQTLGQGPEFLTYFQNEAQLEKSRLLSDRFSAERPKGSFSTLEIQRTEQGDSAMYLCASSPRTASDHYEQYFGPGTRLTVT.

V usage is TRBV6-1 and J usage is TRBJ2-7; the match to TRBD1 covers 8 bases. There are 16 residues in the CDR3. Germline V CDR1 and CDR2: MNHNS, SASEGT. Trimming cost V 4 bases and J 7 bases; bases outside gene matches: 15. The CDR3 nucleotides are TGTGCCAGCAGTGCTTTACCGGGACAGGCCATTGGGGAGCAGTACTTC. Its translation: CASSALPGQAIGEQYF.

The chain employs TRBV7-8 and TRBJ1-1; D unclear. Germline CDR1 SGHVS, CDR2 FQNEAQ. This CDR3 region has 15 residues. The V and J ends lost 0 bases and 1 base respectively, with 9 bases between them. The CDR3 coding sequence is TGTGCCAGCAGCTTAGCGGTCGGCGGGAACACTGAAGCTTTCTTT. It translates to CASSLAVGGNTEAFF.

This chain links TRBV5-6 with TRBJ2-1, with 12 bases that match TRBD1. This CDR3 spans 14 amino acids. The V gene end was trimmed by 5 bases and the J gene end by 10 bases; junction bases not matched to a gene: 7. Germline V gives CDR1 SGHDT, CDR2 YYEEEE. The CDR3 is CASRRGTGGDEQFF. In nucleotides, the CDR3 is TGTGCCAGCAGGAGAGGGACAGGGGGCGACGAGCAGTTCTTC.

The V call is TRBV13, the J call TRBJ2-1, with 13 bases fitting TRBD2. V lost 5 bases to trimming and J lost 0 bases; unmatched junction nucleotides: 7. The germline gives CDR1 PRHDT, CDR2 FYEKMQ (reference sequence). The CDR3 runs 18 residues. CDR3 coding DNA: TGTGCCAGCAGCCCGGGACTAGCGGGGCGTAGCTCCTACAATGAGCAGTTCTTC. This encodes CASSPGLAGRSSYNEQFF.

The chain recombines TRBV7-9 with TRBJ1-1; tentative D call: TRBD1 (6 bases). The CDR3 runs to 14 residues. Germline CDR1 is SEHNR and CDR2 is FQNEAQ (reference sequence). The V and J ends lost 2 bases and 4 bases respectively, with 11 bases between them. The chain's CDR3 is CASSLQGSSTEAFF. CDR3 nucleotides: TGTGCCAGCAGCTTACAGGGGTCGAGCACTGAAGCTTTCTTT.

The rearrangement joins TRBV19 to TRBJ2-5, with 9 bases matching TRBD2. CDR3 length: 14 residues. Germline loops: CDR1 LNHDA, CDR2 SQIVND (reference sequence). With V trimmed by 6 bases and J by 4 bases, 6 bases remained unmatched. Here the CDR3 reads CASSLSGSSETQYF. Here the CDR3 DNA reads TGTGCCAGTAGCCTTAGCGGGAGTTCAGAGACCCAGTACTTC.

The chain joins TRBV19 to TRBJ1-2, with a possible D match to TRBD1 (5 bases). The germline CDR1 and CDR2 sequences are LNHDA and SQIVND (reference sequence). Trimming stripped 5 bases from V and 8 bases from J, with 21 bases between. CDR3 size: 15 residues. CDR3 sequence: CASSPPRQSPDGYTF. CDR3 bases: TGTGCCAGTAGTCCCCCTCGACAGTCCCCCGACGGCTACACCTTC.

The CDR3 protein is CAWSRQGMNTEAFF. CDR3 nucleotide sequence: TGTGCCTGGAGTCGACAGGGCATGAACACTGAAGCTTTCTTT. The rearrangement links TRBV30 to TRBJ1-1; TRBD1 matches 7 bases. The junction had 3 bases not matched to a gene; V was cut back by 2 bases and J by 0 bases. Germline-derived CDR1 and CDR2 are GTSNPN and SVGIG (reference sequence). The CDR3 has 14 residues. The full variable domain, its missing parts supplied by reference TRBV30 and TRBJ1-1, is SQTIHQWPATLVQPVGSPLSLECTVEGTSNPNLYWYRQAAGRGLQLLFYSVGIGQISSEVPQNLSASRPQDRQFILSSKKLLLSDSGFYLCAWSRQGMNTEAFFGQGTRLTVV.

V and J are TRBV5-4 and TRBJ2-1; a weak D match, TRBD1 (7 bases). The CDR3 has 15 amino acids. Germline CDR1 is SGHNT and CDR2 is YYREEE (reference sequence). Trimming removed 1 base at V and 3 bases at J, with 11 bases between. CDR3 loop: CASSLPGGGYNEQFF. The CDR3 region has the DNA TGTGCCAGCAGCTTGCCAGGGGGAGGCTACAATGAGCAGTTCTTC.

This clone was counted a few times. The J gene is TRBJ2-1, the V gene TRBV7-2, with 10 bases matching TRBD2. Germline-derived CDR1 and CDR2 are SGHTA and FQGNSA. Unmatched junction bases numbered 15, after V lost 5 bases and J lost 8 bases. The CDR3 extends over 17 amino acids. The CDR3 DNA reads TGTGCCAGCAGCCTCCGTCTCCCTAGCGGGAGTAGGGATGAGCAGTTCTTC. Protein product: CASSLRLPSGSRDEQFF.

The gene calls are TRBV7-8 and TRBJ1-3; 8 nucleotides line up with TRBD1. V gave up 5 bases and J gave up 4 bases; unmatched junction bases: 7. CDR1 is SGHVS and CDR2 is FQNEAQ in the germline V gene. The CDR3 runs to 15 residues. This CDR3 is CASSPQGEVGNTIYF. Written as DNA, the CDR3 is TGTGCCAGCAGCCCACAGGGGGAGGTCGGAAACACCATATATTTT.

The rearrangement uses TRBV7-9 and TRBJ2-1, with 9 nucleotides matching TRBD2. Germline V gene lookup returns CDR1 SEHNR and CDR2 FQNEAQ (reference sequence). The CDR3 totals 16 residues. The V and J ends lost 5 bases and 5 bases, in that order; junction bases with no gene match: 10. The CDR3 nucleotides are TGTGCCAGCAGCCCCTTTCCGCGGGAGGGCCACAATGAGCAGTTCTTC. This sequence encodes CASSPFPREGHNEQFF.

The CDR3 here is CASSPGAGGPGETQYF. The CDR3 region has the DNA TGTGCCAGCTCACCAGGCGCGGGAGGGCCCGGCGAGACCCAGTACTTC. This rearrangement joins TRBV18 to TRBJ2-5; 9 bases map to TRBD2. The V and J ends lost 2 bases and 5 bases, in that order; junction bases with no gene match: 9. Germline lookup yields CDR1 KGHSH and CDR2 LQKENI. This CDR3 is built from 16 residues.

On this clone itself: Additional DNA sequences in this sample encode the identical CDR3. The chain is built from TRBV19 and TRBJ1-2; D remains ambiguous. The CDR3 totals 12 residues. Trimming cost V 7 bases and J 3 bases, with 9 bases left between them. Germline V gives CDR1 LNHDA, CDR2 SQIVND (reference sequence). CDR3 nucleotide sequence: TGTGCCAGTAATGGCAGGTACTATGGCTACACCTTC. Its translation: CASNGRYYGYTF.

V usage is TRBV7-9 and J usage is TRBJ2-4, with D perhaps TRBD2 (5 bases). Germline CDR1 SEHNR, CDR2 FQNEAQ (reference sequence). V was pared by 6 bases and J by 6 bases, with 9 bases between. This CDR3 contains 12 residues. CDR3 region: CASSSGSNIQYF. The CDR3 DNA follows: TGTGCCAGCAGTTCGGGGTCAAACATTCAGTACTTC.

CDR3 loop: CASSLGGVMNTEAFF. CDR3 DNA sequence: TGTGCCAGCAGTTTAGGGGGGGTAATGAACACTGAAGCTTTCTTT. V gene TRBV28 combines with J gene TRBJ1-1, with TRBD1 as a possible D gene (5 bases). The CDR3 length is 15 residues. The V gene's germline CDR1 is MDHEN and CDR2 SYDVKM. V lost 2 bases and J lost 0, with 10 bases in between.

Within the sample, this clone is medium-sized. This sequence joins TRBV6-1 and TRBJ2-7; TRBD2 might be the D (7 bases). The CDR3 extends over 15 amino acids. CDR1 is MNHNS and CDR2 is SASEGT in the germline V gene. The germline V and J ends were trimmed by 0 bases and 2 bases, with 11 bases remaining between them. CDR3 protein: CASSEAIGGPYEQYF. The CDR3 DNA follows: TGTGCCAGCAGTGAAGCGATCGGGGGGCCCTACGAGCAGTACTTC.